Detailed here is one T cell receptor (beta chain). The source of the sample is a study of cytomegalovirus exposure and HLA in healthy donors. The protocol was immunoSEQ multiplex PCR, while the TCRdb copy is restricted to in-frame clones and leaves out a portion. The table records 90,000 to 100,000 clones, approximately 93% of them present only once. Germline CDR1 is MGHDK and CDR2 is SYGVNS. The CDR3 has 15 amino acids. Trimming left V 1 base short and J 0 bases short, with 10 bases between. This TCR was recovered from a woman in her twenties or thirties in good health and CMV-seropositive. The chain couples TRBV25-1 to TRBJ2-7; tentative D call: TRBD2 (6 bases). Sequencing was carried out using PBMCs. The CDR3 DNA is TGTGCCAGCAGTGAATTGGGGGGTAGCTCCTACGAGCAGTACTTC. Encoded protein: CASSELGGSSYEQYF.